Given below is one T cell receptor beta chain in context. Its antigen is still unknown. In the sorted-subset replicate PCRs, around 220 ng DNA, 29,000 or so T cell genomes, was used. Clones were read by immunoSEQ multiplex PCR, and TCRdb kept only the in-frame ones, dropping some. The sample consists of 800,000 to 950,000 clones, about 96% of them appearing once. The data derive from a study of shared clonotypes between healthy human individuals. Overall study results and limits: Memory subsets generally showed lower estimated richness than naive subsets.

The CDR3 totals 12 residues. Germline CDR1 is SGHTA and CDR2 is FQGTGA. With 3 bases removed from V and 11 bases from J, the gap between germline ends came to 12 bases. Naive CD8 cells comprised CD45RO-negative, CCR7-positively selected cells, excluding terminally differentiated effector memory CD45RA+ cells. Sequencing was performed on naive CD8+ T cells sorted from blood. The source is a man aged 25-45 years in good health. The chain has TRBV7-3 and TRBJ2-3; D is undetermined. The CDR3 loop is CASSLRSGGQYF. The CDR3 coding sequence is TGTGCCAGCAGCTTGCGGAGTGGTGGGCAGTATTTT.